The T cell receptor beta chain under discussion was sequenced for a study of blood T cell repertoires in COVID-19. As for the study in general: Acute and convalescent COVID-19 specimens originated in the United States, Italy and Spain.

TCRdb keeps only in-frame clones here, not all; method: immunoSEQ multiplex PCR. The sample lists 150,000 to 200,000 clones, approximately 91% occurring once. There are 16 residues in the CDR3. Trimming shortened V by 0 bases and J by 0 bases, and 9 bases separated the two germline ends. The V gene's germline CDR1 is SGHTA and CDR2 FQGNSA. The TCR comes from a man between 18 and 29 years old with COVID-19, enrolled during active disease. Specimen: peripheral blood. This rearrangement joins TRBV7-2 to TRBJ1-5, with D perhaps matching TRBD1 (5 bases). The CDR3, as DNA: TGTGCCAGCAGCTTAGCCGGGGGGAATAGCAATCAGCCCCAGCATTTT. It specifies CASSLAGGNSNQPQHF.